A single sample gave rise to the 17 T cell receptor beta chains below, sequenced in a study of blood T cells in healthy people across ages. A second about 6 to 12 cycle PCR used barcoded and J-beta primers. TCRdb re-derived calls from the 5' RACE reads in MiXCR, one entry per CDR3 protein. The sample lists hundreds of thousands of distinct CDR3 sequences, 20% to 30% occurring once. This same sample was also taken into another study, of T cells of mothers and their children.

Sequencing used blood. The origin of the receptors is a boy aged 5-17 years in good health.

The gene calls are TRBV10-3 and TRBJ1-2; D unclear. Per the germline V gene, CDR1 is ENHRY and CDR2 is SYGVKD. This CDR3 has 15 amino acids. V was pared by 9 bases and J by 0 bases, with 17 bases between. CDR3 DNA sequence: TGTGCCATTGCTCCCGGGGTTGGTGCTAACTATGGCTACACCTTC. Protein sequence: CAIAPGVGANYGYTF.

This clonotype was observed a few times. The chain joins TRBV9 to TRBJ2-1, with TRBD2 identical over 9 bases. Germline V gene data show CDR1 as SGDLS and CDR2 as YYNGEE. The junction had 10 bases not matched to a gene; V was cut back by 0 bases and J by 0 bases. This CDR3 is 19 amino acids long. The CDR3 DNA follows: TGTGCCAGCAGCGTAGAAGGCGGGGGGGTACTAAGCTCCTACAATGAGCAGTTCTTC. Protein sequence: CASSVEGGGVLSSYNEQFF. The variable domain in full, with the rest retrieved from reference TRBV9 and TRBJ2-1, is DSGVTQTPKHLITATGQRVTLRCSPRSGDLSVYWYQQSLDQGLQFLIQYYNGEERAKGNILERFSAQQFPDLHSELNLSSLELGDSALYFCASSVEGGGVLSSYNEQFFGPGTRLTVL.

This clonotype was detected only once. This chain uses TRBV4-1 with TRBJ2-5, with 9 bases lining up with TRBD2. The closer fit of TRBJ2-1 to the DNA end suggests the J call may be wrong. CDR3 size: 16 residues. The V gene's germline CDR1 is MGHRA and CDR2 YSYEKL. The CDR3 reads CASSQDNQAGGNEQFF. CDR3 nucleotide sequence: TGCGCCAGCAGCCAAGATAATCAAGCGGGGGGCAATGAGCAGTTCTTC.

This clonotype is a singleton in its sample. V gene TRBV7-2 combines with J gene TRBJ1-5; no clear D. V was trimmed by 2 bases and J by 6 bases, leaving 8 bases between them. From germline, CDR1 is SGHTA and CDR2 FQGNSA. There are 13 residues in the CDR3. The CDR3 DNA sequence: TGTGCCAGCAGCTTACAGGAACGTCAGCCCCAGCATTTT. Residues: CASSLQERQPQHF.

V and J are TRBV18 and TRBJ2-3; no reliable D call. Germline loops: CDR1 KGHSH, CDR2 LQKENI. Trimming took 0 bases from V and 4 from J, leaving 11 bases between them. This CDR3 is built from 15 residues. Here the CDR3 reads CASSPPPDPSDTQYF. The CDR3 nucleotides are TGTGCCAGCTCACCACCCCCGGACCCGTCAGATACGCAGTATTTT. The variable domain in full, with the rest retrieved from reference TRBV18 and TRBJ2-3, is NAGVMQNPRHLVRRRGQEARLRCSPMKGHSHVYWYRQLPEEGLKFMVYLQKENIIDESGMPKERFSAEFPKEGPSILRIQQVVRGDSAAYFCASSPPPDPSDTQYFGPGTRLTVL.

The chain employs TRBV20-1 and TRBJ2-5; 8 positions match TRBD1. The J call is in doubt because the DNA end fits TRBJ2-7 better. CDR1 is DFQATT, CDR2 SNEGSKA, per germline (reference sequence). The CDR3 contains 11 residues. CDR3: CSAWDRYEQYF. In nucleotides, the CDR3 is TGCAGTGCCTGGGACAGGTACGAGCAGTACTTC.

The chain couples TRBV7-2 to TRBJ2-3; D is unresolved. In germline, CDR1 is SGHTA, CDR2 FQGNSA. This CDR3 is 14 amino acids long. Trimming cost V 5 bases and J 2 bases, with 11 bases left between them. The CDR3 sequence: CASSPGVITDTQYF. For the CDR3, the DNA is TGTGCCAGCAGCCCAGGAGTGATCACAGATACGCAGTATTTT.

The V and J genes are TRBV27 and TRBJ2-3; 7 bases map to TRBD1. The CDR3 is 18 residues long. The ends lost 4 bases at V and 1 base at J; junction bases unmatched: 14. CDR1 is MNHEY and CDR2 is SMNVEV in the germline V gene (reference sequence). The DNA of the CDR3 is TGTGCCAGCAGTTGCCTGGGACAGACCGAAGTTTGCACAGATACGCAGTATTTT. It specifies CASSCLGQTEVCTDTQYF.

The chain carries TRBV9 and TRBJ2-7; weak D call: TRBD2 (6 bases). The length of the CDR3 is 16 residues. Germline V lookup: CDR1 SGDLS, CDR2 YYNGEE. V was clipped by 0 bases and J by 5 bases, with 18 bases between them. The CDR3 protein is CASSVAGLALGDEQYF. CDR3 DNA: TGTGCCAGCAGCGTAGCGGGACTCGCCTTGGGTGACGAGCAGTACTTC.

The V gene is TRBV21-1, the J gene TRBJ2-1; the table's TRBD1 call for D was not verified on the DNA. TRBV21-1 is reported as a pseudogene. The CDR3 has 15 amino acids. The CDR3 loop is CASSNEGATYNEQFF. The CDR3 coding sequence is TGTGCCAGCAGCAACGAGGGGGCCACCTACAATGAGCAGTTCTTC.

J is TRBJ2-7 and V is TRBV20-1; TRBD2 aligns across 7 bases. This CDR3 has 15 amino acids. Germline V gene sequence: CDR1 DFQATT, CDR2 SNEGSKA (reference sequence). V shed 0 bases and J 2 bases; nucleotides not matched to a gene: 7. The CDR3 sequence is CSARDEASGAYEQYF. As DNA, the CDR3 is TGCAGTGCTAGAGATGAGGCTAGCGGAGCCTACGAGCAGTACTTC.

The chain joins TRBV10-3 to TRBJ1-3, with unresolved D. Germline CDR1 is ENHRY and CDR2 is SYGVKD. V was trimmed by 2 bases and J by 4 bases, leaving 6 bases between them. This CDR3 comprises 13 residues. The CDR3 sequence is CAISELPGNTIYF. CDR3 nucleotides: TGTGCCATCAGTGAGCTCCCGGGAAACACCATATATTTT.

This clonotype has only a few counts. The J gene is TRBJ1-6, the V gene TRBV6-5; D possibly corresponds to TRBD1 (5 bases). The CDR3 contains 17 residues. CDR1 and CDR2 from the germline V gene are MNHEY and SVGAGI. Trimming removed 0 bases from V and 1 base from J, with 10 bases in between. CDR3 residues: CASSYSGDGSYNSPLHF. The CDR3 nucleotides read TGTGCCAGCAGTTACTCGGGGGACGGATCCTATAATTCACCCCTCCACTTT.

The chain recombines TRBV4-1 with TRBJ2-5; D assignment may be TRBD1 or TRBD2 (5 bases each). The better agreement between TRBJ2-1 and the DNA end casts doubt on the J call. CDR1 MGHRA and CDR2 YSYEKL come from the germline V gene. This CDR3 has 17 amino acids. CDR3 sequence reads: CASSQDLWQGTRNEQFF. Written as DNA, the CDR3 is TGCGCCAGCAGCCAAGACCTTTGGCAGGGTACTAGGAATGAGCAGTTCTTC.

The chain carries TRBV6-2 or TRBV6-3 and TRBJ2-7, with 8 positions matching TRBD2. The CDR3 has 13 amino acids. With 6 bases clipped from V and 13 bases from J, the junction kept 14 bases outside the gene matches. Germline CDR1 reads MNHEY; CDR2 reads SVGEGT. The CDR3: CASSRGLWTSLYF. For the CDR3, the DNA is TGTGCCAGCAGCCGTGGGCTGTGGACTAGCTTATACTTC.

The V call is TRBV20-1, the J call TRBJ2-1; D not certain. The CDR3 is made up of 12 amino acids. Trimming removed 2 bases from V and 8 bases from J, with 10 bases in between. CDR1 and CDR2 (germline): DFQATT, SNEGSKA (reference sequence). The CDR3 DNA is TGCAGTGCTAGAAGGGCCCGGCATGAGCAGTTCTTC. This gives the protein CSARRARHEQFF.

This sequence joins TRBV29-1 and TRBJ2-5; 10 bases line up with TRBD2. Germline V CDR1 and CDR2: SQVTM, ANQGSEA. Germline trimming cut 7 bases from V and 5 bases from J; bases unmatched to any gene: 4. The CDR3 extends over 12 amino acids. CDR3 residues: CSALAGEETQYF. In DNA form, the CDR3 reads TGCAGCGCCCTAGCGGGGGAGGAGACCCAGTACTTC.